The next 28 T cell receptor beta chains were all read from a single sample in a study of read filtering for tumor transcriptome and immune sequencing. This library used roughly 0.4 ug RNA and molecular barcoded adaptors spanning alpha/delta and beta/gamma chains. Each CDR3 protein is one row after TCRdb ran MiXCR on the reads. The data show around 41,000 distinct CDR3 sequences, with 14% seen just once and around 19% held by the top ten. The sample taken for sequencing was a population of CD138-negative cells sorted from bone marrow. Receptors were obtained from a donor at least 40 years old with multiple myeloma.

In its sample, this clonotype was seen many times. The gene calls are TRBV6-1 and TRBJ2-7, with TRBD1 identical over 9 bases. Germline lookup yields CDR1 MNHNS and CDR2 SASEGT. The CDR3 runs 13 residues. The V gene end was trimmed by 4 bases and the J gene end by 7 bases; junction bases not matched to a gene: 5. DNA for the CDR3: TGTGCCAGCAGTGGGGACAGGGCTGGAGAGCAGTACTTC. It codes for CASSGDRAGEQYF.

CDR3 protein: CASSPVEDEAFF. For the CDR3, the DNA is TGTGCCAGCAGCCCCGTGGAGGATGAAGCTTTCTTT. The rearrangement uses TRBV7-9 and TRBJ1-1, with D unresolved. The germline V and J ends were trimmed by 5 bases and 7 bases, with 11 bases remaining between them. Germline lookup yields CDR1 SEHNR and CDR2 FQNEAQ (reference sequence). The CDR3 length is 12 residues.

This clonotype came up many times. The chain recombines TRBV5-1 with TRBJ2-3, with 8 bases matching TRBD2. CDR3 size: 15 residues. Germline V gives CDR1 SGHRS, CDR2 YFSETQ. V gave up 1 base and J gave up 2 bases; unmatched junction bases: 3. The CDR3 is CASSLRGGVTDTQYF. In nucleotides, the CDR3 is TGCGCCAGCAGCTTGCGGGGGGGCGTCACAGATACGCAGTATTTT.

Concerning this clonotype itself: It may be a read error: a sequence one base away is much more abundant. The chain combines TRBV5-6 with TRBJ2-7, with D uncertain. Germline CDR1 reads SGHDT; CDR2 reads YYEEEE. The V gene lost 1 base and the J gene lost 3 bases, with 14 bases spanning the gap. The CDR3 is made up of 15 amino acids. CDR3 in DNA: TGTGCCAGCAGCTTGTCAGGTGCTGGGGACTACGAGCAGTACTTC. Translating gives CASSLSGAGDYEQYF.

With respect to this clonotype: The junction departs from the called germline gene at one end, perhaps through a read error. The rearrangement links TRBV2 to TRBJ2-1; D remains unclear. The CDR3 is made up of 11 amino acids. Germline lookup yields CDR1 SNHLY and CDR2 FYNNEI. CDR3 sequence reads: CAGRPYNEQFF. Written as DNA, the CDR3 is TGTGCCGGCAGACCCTACAACGAGCAGTTCTTC.

This clonotype was counted many times. The germline gene is not matched at one end of the junction; a read error may be the cause. This chain links TRBV4-3 with TRBJ2-3, with 11 bases matching TRBD2. The CDR3 length is 15 residues. Germline CDR1 and CDR2: LGHNA and YSLEER. CDR3 sequence reads: CASSQVAGGPDTQYF. In DNA, the CDR3 is TGTGCCAGCAGCCAAGTAGCGGGGGGGCCCGATACGCAGTATTTT.

Regarding this clonotype: The junction departs from the called germline gene at one end, perhaps through a read error. This sequence joins TRBV7-6 and TRBJ1-1, with 7 bases fitting TRBD1. Germline assignment: CDR1 SGHVS and CDR2 FNYEAQ. This CDR3 comprises 15 residues. The CDR3 DNA is TGCGCCAGCAGCCCAAGACAGGGTATGAACACTGAAGCTCTCTTT. This codes for CASSPRQGMNTEALF.

Ten or more counts support this clonotype. The chain links TRBV20-1 to TRBJ1-5; D is undetermined. The CDR3 extends over 13 amino acids. V was shortened by 5 bases and J by 6 bases, with 14 bases between the two germline ends. CDR1 and CDR2 (germline): DFQATT, SNEGSKA (reference sequence). The CDR3 DNA follows: TGCAGTGCTTTGTTAGGGTACGGTCAGCCCCAGCATTTT. Protein sequence: CSALLGYGQPQHF.

In its sample, this clonotype was seen many times. The chain employs TRBV7-2 and TRBJ2-5; the match to TRBD2 covers 9 bases. The V and J ends lost 2 bases and 4 bases, in that order; junction bases with no gene match: 17. CDR1 and CDR2 from the germline V gene are SGHTA and FQGNSA. The CDR3 spans 19 residues. The CDR3 DNA reads as TGTGCCAGCAGCTTATGGCCCTGGAATGGAGCGGGGGGTGGAGAGACCCAGTACTTC. Translation gives CASSLWPWNGAGGGETQYF.

By proportion, this clonotype is medium-sized. The chain combines TRBV20-1 with TRBJ2-1; TRBD1 agrees at 8 bases. The germline CDR1 and CDR2 sequences are DFQATT and SNEGSKA (reference sequence). This CDR3 region has 15 residues. DNA of the CDR3: TGCAGCCACTCATCCGGGACAGGCGTTGGTTTTGAGCAGTTCTTC. Its translation is CSHSSGTGVGFEQFF.

This clonotype has a count of ten or more. This may arise from a read error, as a much more abundant clone is one base away. The gene calls are TRBV10-3 and TRBJ2-1; D remains unclear. This CDR3 comprises 11 residues. The germline gives CDR1 ENHRY, CDR2 SYGVKD. The CDR3 here is CAISESNEQSF. CDR3 DNA: TGTGCCATCAGTGAGTCCAATGAGCAGTCCTTC.

This clonotype occurred many times. The chain has TRBV20-1 and TRBJ2-2; D is unclear. Trimming pared 4 bases from V and 0 bases from J, leaving 6 bases between. This CDR3 is 13 amino acids long. In germline, CDR1 is DFQATT, CDR2 SNEGSKA (reference sequence). CDR3: CSAKGTNTGELFF. DNA for the CDR3: TGCAGTGCTAAAGGGACGAACACCGGGGAGCTGTTTTTT.

By share, this clonotype counts as medium-sized. This chain links TRBV10-3 with TRBJ1-2; D not certain. Per germline, CDR1 ENHRY and CDR2 SYGVKD. The CDR3 spans 14 residues. The V gene lost 3 bases and the J gene lost 4 bases, with 12 bases spanning the gap. CDR3 in amino acids: CAISEQGIRYGYTF. The CDR3 DNA sequence: TGTGCCATCAGTGAACAAGGTATCCGCTATGGCTACACCTTC.

By share, this clonotype ranks as medium-sized. The V call is TRBV9, the J call TRBJ1-5, with D tentatively TRBD1 (5 bases). In germline, CDR1 is SGDLS, CDR2 YYNGEE. This CDR3 region has 14 residues. V was trimmed by 3 bases and J by 6 bases, leaving 13 bases between them. CDR3 nucleotides: TGTGCCAGCAGCGGGGGGGGATTAGGTCAGCCCCAGCATTTT. It codes for CASSGGGLGQPQHF.

As regards this clonotype: The junction and the germline gene differ at one end; a read error may be behind it. The genes are TRBV20-1 and TRBJ1-6, with a tentative D call TRBD1 (6 bases). CDR3 size: 13 residues. From germline, CDR1 is DFQATT and CDR2 SNEGSKA (reference sequence). This chain's CDR3 is CSSRGAINPPLHF. CDR3 DNA sequence: TGCAGCTCCAGGGGTGCCATTAATCCACCCCTCCACTTT.

In its sample, this clonotype was seen many times. The chain has TRBV6-6 and TRBJ1-1, with 7 bases matching TRBD1. J was trimmed by 4 bases and V by 8 bases; bases with no gene match: 4. Germline V lookup: CDR1 MNHNY, CDR2 SVGAGI (reference sequence). The CDR3 has 12 residues. The CDR3 spells CASYTGATEAFF. The DNA of the CDR3 is TGTGCCAGCTATACAGGGGCCACTGAAGCTTTCTTT.

In its sample, this clonotype was seen many times. V and J are TRBV20-1 and TRBJ1-1, with TRBD1 as a possible D gene (5 bases). Per germline, CDR1 DFQATT and CDR2 SNEGSKA (reference sequence). CDR3 length equals 15 residues. V was trimmed by 5 bases and J by 4 bases, leaving 20 bases between them. For the CDR3, the DNA is TGCAGTGCTGAGGGGAACTCCGGACGGACCACTGAAGCTTTCTTT. Encoded protein: CSAEGNSGRTTEAFF.

This clonotype has a count of ten or more. The V call is TRBV23-1, the J call TRBJ1-5, with a tentative D call TRBD1 (6 bases). TRBV23-1 is sorted into the ORF group, with uncertain function. The CDR3 sequence is 19 residues long. V was pared by 7 bases and J by 0 bases, with 25 bases between. The CDR3 nucleotides read TGCGCCAGCAACCTACCAGGGGCTCCGGGACGGAATAGCAATCAGCCCCAGCATTTT. It codes for CASNLPGAPGRNSNQPQHF.

This clonotype was picked up many times. The V and J genes are TRBV7-9 and TRBJ1-2; a possible D gene is TRBD1 (5 bases). V was trimmed by 7 bases and J by 4 bases, leaving 16 bases between them. The length of the CDR3 is 14 residues. CDR1 and CDR2 from the germline V gene are SEHNR and FQNEAQ (reference sequence). For the CDR3, the DNA is TGTGCCAGCACTTACCCTGAGGGGTCCTATGGCTACACCTTC. This sequence encodes CASTYPEGSYGYTF.

This clonotype was recorded at least ten times. The rearrangement joins TRBV5-1 to TRBJ2-1; 8 nucleotides agree with TRBD2. V shed 0 bases, J shed 10 bases, and the junction held 3 bases outside the gene matches. The CDR3 consists of 13 residues. The germline CDR1 and CDR2 sequences are SGHRS and YFSETQ. The CDR3 coding sequence is TGCGCCAGCAGCTTGGGACTAGCGCTCGAGCAGTTCTTC. Protein: CASSLGLALEQFF. Supplemented by reference TRBV5-1 and TRBJ2-1, the full variable domain reads KAGVTQTPRYLIKTRGQQVTLSCSPISGHRSVSWYQQTPGQGLQFLFEYFSETQRNKGNFPGRFSGRQFSNSRSEMNVSTLELGDSALYLCASSLGLALEQFFGPGTRLTVL.

This clonotype was recorded at least ten times. This chain connects TRBV5-1 to TRBJ2-7, with TRBD1 matching over 10 bases. CDR3 length equals 15 residues. Germline V gene sequence: CDR1 SGHRS, CDR2 YFSETQ. V shed 4 bases and J 7 bases; nucleotides not matched to a gene: 11. CDR3 residues: CASSPTGTGAGEQYF. DNA for the CDR3: TGCGCCAGCAGCCCAACCGGGACAGGGGCGGGAGAGCAGTACTTC.

About this clonotype: A much larger clone lies a single base off, so this may be a read error. This rearrangement joins TRBV19 to TRBJ2-1; D gene uncertain. This CDR3 region has 15 residues. Germline V gene sequence: CDR1 LNHDA, CDR2 SQIVND (reference sequence). Trimming left V 7 bases short and J 0 bases short, with 13 bases between. CDR3 loop: CASKFALSSYNEQFF. CDR3 bases: TGTGCCAGTAAATTCGCATTAAGCTCCTACAATGAGCAGTTCTTC.

At least ten counts were recorded for this clonotype. The chain links TRBV3-1 to TRBJ2-1; maybe TRBD1 (8 bases). The V and J ends lost 1 base and 6 bases respectively, with 16 bases between them. The germline gives CDR1 LGHDT, CDR2 YNNKEL (reference sequence). The CDR3 runs 16 residues. Here the CDR3 DNA reads TGTGCCAGCAGCCAAGCCGGGGGGACAGGTGGCAATGAGCAGTTCTTC. As protein: CASSQAGGTGGNEQFF.

This clonotype was observed at least ten times. The J gene is TRBJ1-1, the V gene TRBV6-5, with 9 bases matching TRBD1. Trimming took 6 bases from V and 6 from J; bases not matched to a gene: 11. Germline V CDR1 and CDR2: MNHEY, SVGAGI. The CDR3 is made up of 15 amino acids. In nucleotides, the CDR3 is TGTGCCAGCAGCCTTTACCCAAGACAGGGGGCTGAAGCTTTCTTT. Translating gives CASSLYPRQGAEAFF.

A remark on this clonotype: This sequence may be a read error, since a much larger clone differs from it by one base. This chain links TRBV11-2 with TRBJ1-1, with D perhaps matching TRBD1 (6 bases). Per germline, CDR1 SGHAT and CDR2 FQNNGV. The length of the CDR3 is 14 residues. This chain's CDR3 is CASSSTGRRTEALF. CDR3 nucleotides: TGTGCCAGCAGCTCAACAGGGAGAAGGACTGAAGCTCTCTTT.

At least ten counts were recorded for this clonotype. The rearrangement uses TRBV14 and TRBJ2-1; D is unclear. Trimming took off 4 bases at V and 9 bases at J, with 13 bases between the two ends. Germline V CDR1 and CDR2: SGHDN, FVKESK. The CDR3 contains 13 residues. CDR3: CASSPNTFSEQFF. The DNA for the CDR3 is TGTGCCAGCAGCCCCAATACGTTCAGTGAGCAGTTCTTC. The full variable domain, its missing parts supplied by reference TRBV14 and TRBJ2-1, is EAGVTQFPSHSVIEKGQTVTLRCDPISGHDNLYWYRRVMGKEIKFLLHFVKESKQDESGMPNNRFLAERTGGTYSTLKVQPAELEDSGVYFCASSPNTFSEQFFGPGTRLTVL.

This clonotype was found a few times. This sequence joins TRBV28 and TRBJ1-1; D ambiguous. Looked up from germline, CDR1 is MDHEN and CDR2 is SYDVKM. CDR3 length: 13 amino acids. V was pared by 8 bases and J by 0 bases, with 10 bases between. The CDR3: CASPFGVNTEAFF. DNA of the CDR3: TGTGCCAGCCCCTTTGGGGTGAACACTGAAGCTTTCTTT.

As concerns this clonotype: It differs at one base from a far larger clone, so likely a read error. CDR3 coding DNA: TGCGCCAGCAGCAAACCCAGGGCTCCGAACACTGGAGCTTTCTTT. Encoded protein: CASSKPRAPNTGAFF. The chain has TRBV4-3 and TRBJ1-1; perhaps TRBD1 as D (5 bases). This CDR3 is built from 15 residues. Germline V CDR1 and CDR2: LGHNA, YSLEER.